Presented here are 6 T cell receptor beta chains from one specimen sequenced in a study of CD8+ T cells in alopecia areata. Collection of lesional scalp punch biopsies and peripheral blood was performed in alopecia areata patients. It was cDNA, reverse transcribed from extracted RNA, that served as the sequencing template. Libraries were prepared by immunoSEQ multiplex PCR; TCRdb keeps only in-frame clonotypes and omits some of them. The table records about 5,900 clones, less than 65% of them present only once. Material: skin. These receptors were collected from a human donor with alopecia areata.

The chain uses TRBV19 and TRBJ2-5, with 12 nucleotides matching TRBD1. V was clipped by 6 bases and J by 11 bases; unmatched bases: 16. The V gene's germline CDR1 is LNHDA and CDR2 SQIVND (reference sequence). CDR3 size: 16 residues. The CDR3 DNA reads as TGTGCCAGTAGGGAACTGGCGGGACAGGGGGCTGGTGAGCAGTACTTC. It yields the protein CASRELAGQGAGEQYF.

The rearrangement links TRBV28 to TRBJ1-1, with unresolved D. The CDR3 is 12 residues long. V was trimmed by 11 bases and J by 5 bases, leaving 15 bases between them. Germline lookup yields CDR1 MDHEN and CDR2 SYDVKM. The CDR3 protein is CAHSRLGTEAFF. The CDR3, as DNA: TGTGCCCATTCACGGTTAGGGACTGAAGCTTTCTTT.

The V gene is TRBV5-6, the J gene TRBJ2-5; TRBD1 is a possible D gene (6 bases). Germline CDR1 and CDR2: SGHDT and YYEEEE. Trimming pared 5 bases from V and 0 bases from J, leaving 20 bases between. The CDR3 loop spans 17 amino acids. DNA of the CDR3: TGTGCCAGCAGGCCACCCCCGACAGGCCGATACCAAGAGACCCAGTACTTC. Translation: CASRPPPTGRYQETQYF.

By share, this clone ranks as large. V usage is TRBV19 and J usage is TRBJ2-6, with TRBD2 matching over 10 bases. CDR1 is LNHDA, CDR2 SQIVND, per germline (reference sequence). V gave up 5 bases and J gave up 4 bases; unmatched junction bases: 11. This CDR3 contains 18 residues. CDR3 coding DNA: TGTGCCAGTAGTCCTGAACCTAGCGGGAGCTCCGGGGCCAACGTCCTGACTTTC. Translated, it gives CASSPEPSGSSGANVLTF. The full variable domain, in which reference TRBV19 and TRBJ2-6 provide the parts outside the CDR3, is DGGITQSPKYLFRKEGQNVTLSCEQNLNHDAMYWYRQDPGQGLRLIYYSQIVNDFQKGDIAEGYSVSREKKESFPLTVTSAQKNPTAFYLCASSPEPSGSSGANVLTFGAGSRLTVL.

J is TRBJ1-1 and V is TRBV5-4; 10 nucleotides match TRBD1. CDR1 SGHNT and CDR2 YYREEE come from the germline V gene (reference sequence). CDR3 length: 14 residues. The V and J ends lost 3 bases and 6 bases, in that order; junction bases with no gene match: 5. The CDR3 sequence is CASSSRDRGAEAFF. The CDR3 region has the DNA TGTGCCAGCAGCTCCCGGGACAGGGGTGCTGAAGCTTTCTTT.

The chain recombines TRBV6-5 with TRBJ2-2; D possibly uses TRBD1 or TRBD2 (5 bases each). Germline V gives CDR1 MNHEY, CDR2 SVGAGI. V lost 7 bases and J lost 3, with 6 bases in between. CDR3 length equals 12 residues. The CDR3 protein is CASMGDTGELFF. The CDR3 DNA sequence: TGTGCCAGCATGGGGGACACCGGGGAGCTGTTTTTT.